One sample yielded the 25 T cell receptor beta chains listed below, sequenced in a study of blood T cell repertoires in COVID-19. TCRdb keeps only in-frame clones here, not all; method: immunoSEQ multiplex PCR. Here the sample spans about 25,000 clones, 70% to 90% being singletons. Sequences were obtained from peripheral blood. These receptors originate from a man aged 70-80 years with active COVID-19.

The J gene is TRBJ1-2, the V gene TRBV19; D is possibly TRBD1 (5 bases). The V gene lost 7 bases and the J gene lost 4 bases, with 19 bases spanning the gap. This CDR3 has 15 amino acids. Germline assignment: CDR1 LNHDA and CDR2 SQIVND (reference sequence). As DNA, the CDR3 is TGTGCCAGTAACACCCCCACCCGGGGGGGCTATGGCTACACCTTC. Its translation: CASNTPTRGGYGYTF. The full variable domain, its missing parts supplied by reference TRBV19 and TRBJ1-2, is DGGITQSPKYLFRKEGQNVTLSCEQNLNHDAMYWYRQDPGQGLRLIYYSQIVNDFQKGDIAEGYSVSREKKESFPLTVTSAQKNPTAFYLCASNTPTRGGYGYTFGSGTRLTVV.

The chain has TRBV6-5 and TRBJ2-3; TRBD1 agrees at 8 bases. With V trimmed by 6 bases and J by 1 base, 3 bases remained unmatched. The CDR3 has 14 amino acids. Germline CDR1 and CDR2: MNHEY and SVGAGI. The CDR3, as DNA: TGTGCCAGCAGGACAGGGGCAGGCACAGATACGCAGTATTTT. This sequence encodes CASRTGAGTDTQYF.

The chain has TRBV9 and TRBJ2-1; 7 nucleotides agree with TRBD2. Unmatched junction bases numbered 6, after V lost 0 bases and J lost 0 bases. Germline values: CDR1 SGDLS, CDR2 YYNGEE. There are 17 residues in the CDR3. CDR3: CASSVGGGASSYNEQFF. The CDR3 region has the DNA TGTGCCAGCAGCGTAGGGGGAGGGGCTAGCTCCTACAATGAGCAGTTCTTC. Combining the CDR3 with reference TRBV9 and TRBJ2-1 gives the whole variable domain DSGVTQTPKHLITATGQRVTLRCSPRSGDLSVYWYQQSLDQGLQFLIQYYNGEERAKGNILERFSAQQFPDLHSELNLSSLELGDSALYFCASSVGGGASSYNEQFFGPGTRLTVL.

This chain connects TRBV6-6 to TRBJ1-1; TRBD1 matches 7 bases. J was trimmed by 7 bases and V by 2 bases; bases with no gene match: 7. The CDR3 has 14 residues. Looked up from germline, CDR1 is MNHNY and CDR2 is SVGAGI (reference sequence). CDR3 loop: CASSYKGTALEAFF. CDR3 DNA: TGTGCCAGCAGTTACAAAGGGACAGCCCTTGAAGCTTTCTTT.

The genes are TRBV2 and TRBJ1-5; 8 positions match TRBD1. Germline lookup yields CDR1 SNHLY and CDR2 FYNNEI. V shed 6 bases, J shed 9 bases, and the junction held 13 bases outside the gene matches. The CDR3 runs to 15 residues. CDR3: CASSPGTGQTVPQHF. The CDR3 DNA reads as TGTGCCAGCAGCCCCGGGACAGGACAAACGGTGCCCCAGCATTTT.

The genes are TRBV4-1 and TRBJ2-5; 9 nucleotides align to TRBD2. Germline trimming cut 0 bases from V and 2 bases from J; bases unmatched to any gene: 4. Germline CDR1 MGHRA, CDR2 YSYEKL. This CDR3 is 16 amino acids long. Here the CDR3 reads CASSQDTAGGQETQYF. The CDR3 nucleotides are TGCGCCAGCAGCCAAGATACAGCGGGGGGTCAAGAGACCCAGTACTTC.

The CDR3 spells CASRRRGVDGYTF. CDR3 bases: TGTGCCAGCAGGAGGAGGGGCGTGGATGGCTACACCTTC. This sequence joins TRBV12-3 or TRBV12-4 and TRBJ1-2, with a possible D match to TRBD1 (5 bases). The CDR3 has 13 amino acids. The V and J ends lost 6 bases and 6 bases respectively, with 14 bases between them.

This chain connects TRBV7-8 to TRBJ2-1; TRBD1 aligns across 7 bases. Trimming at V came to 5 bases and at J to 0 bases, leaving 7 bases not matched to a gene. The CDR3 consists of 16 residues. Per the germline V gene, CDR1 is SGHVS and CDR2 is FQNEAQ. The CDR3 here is CASSPHRGRSYNEQFF. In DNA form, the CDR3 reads TGTGCCAGCAGCCCGCACAGGGGTCGCTCCTACAATGAGCAGTTCTTC.

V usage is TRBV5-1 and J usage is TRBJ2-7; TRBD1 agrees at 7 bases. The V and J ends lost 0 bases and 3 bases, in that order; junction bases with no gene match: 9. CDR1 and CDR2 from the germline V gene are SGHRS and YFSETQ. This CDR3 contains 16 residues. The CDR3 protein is CASSLDRQGALYEQYF. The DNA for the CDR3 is TGCGCCAGCAGCTTGGATCGACAGGGAGCTCTCTACGAGCAGTACTTC.

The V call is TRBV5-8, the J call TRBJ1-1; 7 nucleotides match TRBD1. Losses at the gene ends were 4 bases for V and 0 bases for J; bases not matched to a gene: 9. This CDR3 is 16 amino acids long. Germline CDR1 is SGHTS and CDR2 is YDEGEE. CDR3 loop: CASSPPTGTMNTEAFF. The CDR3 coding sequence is TGTGCCAGCAGCCCGCCGACAGGGACAATGAACACTGAAGCTTTCTTT. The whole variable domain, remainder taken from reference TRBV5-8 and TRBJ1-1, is EAGVTQSPTHLIKTRGQQATLRCSPISGHTSVYWYQQALGLGLQFLLWYDEGEERNRGNFPPRFSGRQFPNYSSELNVNALELEDSALYLCASSPPTGTMNTEAFFGQGTRLTVV.

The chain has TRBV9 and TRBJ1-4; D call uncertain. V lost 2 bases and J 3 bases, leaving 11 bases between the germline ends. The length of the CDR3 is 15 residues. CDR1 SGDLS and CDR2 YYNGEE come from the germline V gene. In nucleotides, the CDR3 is TGTGCCAGCAGCGTTGAGGAACGACCTAATGAAAAACTGTTTTTT. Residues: CASSVEERPNEKLFF. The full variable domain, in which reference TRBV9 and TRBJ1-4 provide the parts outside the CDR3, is DSGVTQTPKHLITATGQRVTLRCSPRSGDLSVYWYQQSLDQGLQFLIQYYNGEERAKGNILERFSAQQFPDLHSELNLSSLELGDSALYFCASSVEERPNEKLFFGSGTQLSVL.

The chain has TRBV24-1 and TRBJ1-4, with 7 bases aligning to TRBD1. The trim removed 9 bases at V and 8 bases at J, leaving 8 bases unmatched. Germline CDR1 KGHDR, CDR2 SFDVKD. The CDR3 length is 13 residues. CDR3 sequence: CATQGRQGEKLFF. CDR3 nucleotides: TGTGCCACCCAAGGACGACAGGGAGAAAAACTGTTTTTT.

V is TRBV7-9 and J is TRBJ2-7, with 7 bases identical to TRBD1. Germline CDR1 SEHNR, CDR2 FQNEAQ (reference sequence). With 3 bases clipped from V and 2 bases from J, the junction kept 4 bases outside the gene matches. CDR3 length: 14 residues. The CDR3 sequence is CASSLGQPPYEQYF. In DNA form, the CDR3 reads TGTGCCAGCAGCTTGGGACAGCCTCCCTACGAGCAGTACTTC. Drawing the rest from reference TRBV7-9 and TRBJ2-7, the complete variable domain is DTGVSQNPRHKITKRGQNVTFRCDPISEHNRLYWYRQTLGQGPEFLTYFQNEAQLEKSRLLSDRFSAERPKGSFSTLEIQRTEQGDSAMYLCASSLGQPPYEQYFGPGTRLTVT.

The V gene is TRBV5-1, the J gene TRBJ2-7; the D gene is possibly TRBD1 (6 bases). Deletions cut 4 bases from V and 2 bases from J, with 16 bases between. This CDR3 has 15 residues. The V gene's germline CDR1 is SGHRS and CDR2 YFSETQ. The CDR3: CASSDRDNGAYEQYF. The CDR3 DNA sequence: TGCGCCAGCAGCGACCGGGACAACGGGGCCTACGAGCAGTACTTC.

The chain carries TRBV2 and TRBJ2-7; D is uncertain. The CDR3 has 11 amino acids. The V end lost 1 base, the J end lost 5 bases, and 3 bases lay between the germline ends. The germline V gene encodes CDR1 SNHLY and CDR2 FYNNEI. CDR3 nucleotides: TGTGCCAGCAGTGAAGGGCACGAGCAGTACTTC. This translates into CASSEGHEQYF.

The CDR3 DNA follows: TGCGCCAGCAGCCCGGGGACAGCTAGCTACGAGCAGTACTTC. It encodes CASSPGTASYEQYF. The chain recombines TRBV5-1 with TRBJ2-7; TRBD1 matches at 7 bases. In germline, CDR1 is SGHRS, CDR2 YFSETQ. V was pared by 4 bases and J by 3 bases, with 7 bases of the junction left unmatched. There are 14 residues in the CDR3. Using reference TRBV5-1 and TRBJ2-7 for the parts outside the CDR3, the full variable domain is KAGVTQTPRYLIKTRGQQVTLSCSPISGHRSVSWYQQTPGQGLQFLFEYFSETQRNKGNFPGRFSGRQFSNSRSEMNVSTLELGDSALYLCASSPGTASYEQYFGPGTRLTVT.

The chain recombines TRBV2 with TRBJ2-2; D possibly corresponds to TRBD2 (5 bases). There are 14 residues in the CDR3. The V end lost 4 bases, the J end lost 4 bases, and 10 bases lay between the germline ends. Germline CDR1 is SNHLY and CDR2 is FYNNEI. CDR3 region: CASSATRITGELFF. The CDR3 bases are TGTGCCAGCAGTGCCACTAGAATCACCGGGGAGCTGTTTTTT.

In nucleotides, the CDR3 is TGTGCCAGCAGTACCGGACAGGGGGCGCGCGGTGAGCAGTACTTC. Residues: CASSTGQGARGEQYF. This chain uses TRBV6-6 with TRBJ2-7, with 11 bases lining up with TRBD1. The germline CDR1 and CDR2 sequences are MNHNY and SVGAGI (reference sequence). The CDR3 has 15 amino acids. V was clipped by 5 bases and J by 7 bases; unmatched bases: 10.

CDR3 DNA sequence: TGTGCCAGCAGCATCGCCGGGACAGGGGGTTCACCCCTCCACTTT. This sequence encodes CASSIAGTGGSPLHF. The V call is TRBV9, the J call TRBJ1-6, with TRBD1 matching over 11 bases. Germline V gives CDR1 SGDLS, CDR2 YYNGEE. CDR3 length: 15 amino acids. After removal of 4 bases from V and 9 bases from J, the junction contained 6 bases not matched to a gene.

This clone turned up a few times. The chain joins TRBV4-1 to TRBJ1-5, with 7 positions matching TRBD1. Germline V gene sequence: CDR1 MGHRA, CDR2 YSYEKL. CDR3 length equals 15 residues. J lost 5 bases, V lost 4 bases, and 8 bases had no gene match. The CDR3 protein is CASSPRGTEDQPQHF. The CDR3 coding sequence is TGCGCCAGCAGCCCTCGGGGGACAGAGGATCAGCCCCAGCATTTT.

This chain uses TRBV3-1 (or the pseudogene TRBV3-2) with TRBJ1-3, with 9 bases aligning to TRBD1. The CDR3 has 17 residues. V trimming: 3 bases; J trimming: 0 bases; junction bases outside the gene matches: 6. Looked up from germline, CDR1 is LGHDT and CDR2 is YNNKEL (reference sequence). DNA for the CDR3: TGTGCCAGCAGCCATCTTACACAGGGGGCCTCTGGAAACACCATATATTTT. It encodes CASSHLTQGASGNTIYF.

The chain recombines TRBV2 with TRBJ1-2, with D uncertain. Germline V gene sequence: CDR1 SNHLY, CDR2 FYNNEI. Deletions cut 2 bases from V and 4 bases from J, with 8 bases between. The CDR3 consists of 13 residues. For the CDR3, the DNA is TGTGCCAGCAGTGAATACGCCAGCTATGGCTACACCTTC. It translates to CASSEYASYGYTF.

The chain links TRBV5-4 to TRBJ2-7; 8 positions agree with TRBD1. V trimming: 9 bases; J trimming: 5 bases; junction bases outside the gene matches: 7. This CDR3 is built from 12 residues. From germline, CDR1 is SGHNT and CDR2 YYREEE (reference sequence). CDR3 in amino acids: CANPQGDHEQYF. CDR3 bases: TGTGCCAACCCACAGGGGGACCACGAGCAGTACTTC.

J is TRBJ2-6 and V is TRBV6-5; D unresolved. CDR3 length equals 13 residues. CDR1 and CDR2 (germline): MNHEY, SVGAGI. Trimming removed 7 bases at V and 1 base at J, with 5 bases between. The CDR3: CASTVSGANVLTF. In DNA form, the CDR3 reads TGTGCCAGCACGGTTTCTGGGGCCAACGTCCTGACTTTC.

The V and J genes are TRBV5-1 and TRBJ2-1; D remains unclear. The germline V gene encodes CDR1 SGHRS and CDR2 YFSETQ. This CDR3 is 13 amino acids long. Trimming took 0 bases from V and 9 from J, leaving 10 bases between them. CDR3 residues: CASSLEPPGEQFF. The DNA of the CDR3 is TGCGCCAGCAGCTTGGAACCCCCCGGTGAGCAGTTCTTC.